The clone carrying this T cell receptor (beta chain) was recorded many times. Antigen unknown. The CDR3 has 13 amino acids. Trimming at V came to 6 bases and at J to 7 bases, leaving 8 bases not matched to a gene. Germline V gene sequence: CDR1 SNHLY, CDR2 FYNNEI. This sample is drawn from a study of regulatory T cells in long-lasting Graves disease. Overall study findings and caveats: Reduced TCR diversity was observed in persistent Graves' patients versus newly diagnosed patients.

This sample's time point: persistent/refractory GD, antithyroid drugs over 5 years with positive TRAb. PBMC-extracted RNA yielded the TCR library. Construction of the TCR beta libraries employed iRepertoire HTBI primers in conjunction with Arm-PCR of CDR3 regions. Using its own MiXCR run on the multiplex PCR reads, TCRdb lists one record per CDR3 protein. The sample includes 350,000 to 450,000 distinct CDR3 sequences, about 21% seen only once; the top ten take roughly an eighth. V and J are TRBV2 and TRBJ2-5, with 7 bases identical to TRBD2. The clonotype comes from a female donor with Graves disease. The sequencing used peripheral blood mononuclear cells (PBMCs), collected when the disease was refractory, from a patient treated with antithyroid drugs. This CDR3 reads CASSEIPGGTQYF. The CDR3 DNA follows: TGTGCCAGCAGCGAGATACCGGGGGGGACCCAGTACTTC.